The source of this TCR beta chain is a study of tumor-infiltrating lymphocytes in primary liver carcinoma. In the study overall: Sample yields of productive TCRbeta reads, ranging from roughly 3.65 to 8 million, were similar across tissue types.

General study points: Presence in all five tumor regions was observed for only about 7.5-24% of top clones. Significantly greater top-250-clone fractions characterized tumors relative to blood (p = 0.039).

Germline assignment: CDR1 SGDLS and CDR2 YYNGEE. CDR3 length equals 15 residues. V was trimmed by 0 bases and J by 3 bases, leaving 11 bases between them. The template, approximately 500 ng total RNA, yielded TCR beta cDNA made with a constant-region primer. Modified slightly, ARM-PCR produced TCR beta libraries over three nested multiplex PCR rounds. TRBV1-TRBV30 forward primers paired with a C-beta reverse primer were used in the first two PCR rounds, which ran approximately 10 cycles each. TCRdb analysed the multiplex PCR reads with MiXCR anew, one entry per CDR3 protein. The sample holds about 120,000 distinct CDR3 sequences, around two thirds seen once. Note on this clonotype: Its specificity is unknown.

The roughly 19-33 mg bulk tissue piece was not sorted before simultaneous RNA and DNA extraction. Every tumor sample held more than 85% viable tumor cells. The chain combines TRBV9 with TRBJ2-3; the D is unclear. The TCR originated in a woman aged 55-70 years with primary liver carcinoma and hepatitis B virus infection. The sample taken for sequencing was liver tumor tissue from sampling region 1. Subset: tumor region T1, superior pole. The CDR3 reads CASSVVTTSTDTQYF. Here the CDR3 DNA reads TGTGCCAGCAGCGTAGTTACTACTTCGACAGATACGCAGTATTTT.